Shown below are 25 T cell receptor beta chains from a single sample sequenced in a study of blood T cell repertoires in COVID-19. Here immunoSEQ multiplex PCR was the method, and the copy in TCRdb shows in-frame clones only, minus some. The repertoire holds 60,000 to 85,000 clones, with 80% as singletons. The material sequenced was peripheral blood. The source is a man aged 65 to 85 who had recovered from COVID-19.

V usage is TRBV5-1 and J usage is TRBJ2-7, with 9 positions matching TRBD1. Trimming cost V 2 bases and J 4 bases; bases outside gene matches: 13. CDR1 is SGHRS, CDR2 YFSETQ, per germline. This CDR3 contains 17 residues. CDR3 loop: CASSLVSGTGGRYEQYF. CDR3 sequence (DNA): TGCGCCAGCAGCTTAGTCAGCGGAACAGGGGGCAGGTACGAGCAGTACTTC.

The rearrangement joins TRBV5-8 to TRBJ2-3, with TRBD1 matching over 10 bases. This CDR3 has 15 amino acids. Germline trimming cut 3 bases from V and 4 bases from J; bases unmatched to any gene: 5. Germline CDR1 SGHTS, CDR2 YDEGEE. As DNA, the CDR3 is TGTGCCAGCAGCTCCCGGGACAGGGGCGCAGATACGCAGTATTTT. Its protein is CASSSRDRGADTQYF.

The rearrangement uses TRBV29-1 and TRBJ2-2; 12 nucleotides match TRBD2. The CDR3 runs to 16 residues. The germline gives CDR1 SQVTM, CDR2 ANQGSEA. The CDR3 here is CGASTSGGRGTGELFF. CDR3 sequence (DNA): TGCGGCGCCTCGACTAGCGGGGGCCGGGGGACCGGGGAGCTGTTTTTT.

This chain joins TRBV5-6 and TRBJ1-6, with TRBD1 matching over 7 bases. The germline gives CDR1 SGHDT, CDR2 YYEEEE. The CDR3 is 17 residues long. Trimming at V came to 2 bases and at J to 8 bases, leaving 13 bases not matched to a gene. In DNA form, the CDR3 reads TGTGCCAGCAGCTTAAAAGGTGTGACAGGGATCGATTCACCCCTCCACTTT. Translation: CASSLKGVTGIDSPLHF.

V and J are TRBV7-2 and TRBJ2-2, with TRBD2 matching 7 bases. This CDR3 is built from 14 residues. V lost 3 bases to trimming and J lost 7 bases; unmatched junction nucleotides: 5. Per germline, CDR1 SGHTA and CDR2 FQGNSA. CDR3 protein: CASSFQGGDGELFF. The CDR3 DNA sequence: TGTGCCAGCAGCTTTCAGGGAGGGGACGGGGAGCTGTTTTTT.

J is TRBJ2-2 and V is TRBV5-8; TRBD1 might be the D (6 bases). CDR1 is SGHTS and CDR2 is YDEGEE in the germline V gene. The CDR3 sequence is 17 residues long. Trimming pared 2 bases from V and 0 bases from J, leaving 14 bases between. CDR3 coding DNA: TGTGCCAGCAGCTTTATCACAGGACAGCCGAACACCGGGGAGCTGTTTTTT. Its translation: CASSFITGQPNTGELFF.

V gene TRBV5-5 combines with J gene TRBJ2-7; the match to TRBD1 covers 9 bases. Germline V gene data show CDR1 as SGHKS and CDR2 as YYEKEE (reference sequence). The J segment lost 3 bases and the V segment lost 4 bases, leaving 5 bases of the junction unmatched. The CDR3 has 14 residues. CDR3: CASSDGTGRYEQYF. In DNA, the CDR3 is TGTGCCAGCAGCGATGGGACAGGGCGCTACGAGCAGTACTTC.

This chain connects TRBV5-1 to TRBJ2-1; tentative D call: TRBD2 (7 bases). The V gene's germline CDR1 is SGHRS and CDR2 YFSETQ. The CDR3 spans 16 residues. V dropped 4 bases and J dropped 6 bases, with 20 bases sitting between them. The CDR3 region has the DNA TGCGCCAGCAGCGGAGGGACGGGGGGCGATTCCAATGAGCAGTTCTTC. It yields the protein CASSGGTGGDSNEQFF.

The chain couples TRBV7-6 to TRBJ2-3, with TRBD1 as a possible D gene (6 bases). The germline V gene encodes CDR1 SGHVS and CDR2 FNYEAQ. The CDR3 has 13 amino acids. V lost 4 bases to trimming and J lost 2 bases, with 7 bases between them. This CDR3 reads CASSSGDTDTQYF. In DNA, the CDR3 is TGTGCCAGCAGCTCAGGGGACACAGATACGCAGTATTTT.

This chain connects TRBV9 to TRBJ2-7; TRBD2 matches 9 bases. J was trimmed by 3 bases and V by 1 base; bases with no gene match: 2. The length of the CDR3 is 14 residues. Germline-derived CDR1 and CDR2 are SGDLS and YYNGEE. The CDR3 region is CASSVLAGSYEQYF. CDR3 DNA sequence: TGTGCCAGCAGCGTACTAGCGGGGAGCTACGAGCAGTACTTC.

The chain carries TRBV28 and TRBJ2-1; no reliable D call. V was shortened by 7 bases and J by 8 bases, with 12 bases between the two germline ends. This CDR3 is built from 12 residues. Per germline, CDR1 MDHEN and CDR2 SYDVKM. The CDR3 DNA sequence: TGTGCCAGCATTGGGCTTCTCCATGAGCAGTTCTTC. Encoded protein: CASIGLLHEQFF.

The genes are TRBV7-2 and TRBJ2-1; 7 bases agree with TRBD2. Germline V CDR1 and CDR2: SGHTA, FQGNSA. Trimming cost V 4 bases and J 1 base; bases outside gene matches: 4. This CDR3 has 15 residues. The CDR3 protein is CASSSSSGSYNEQFF. CDR3 nucleotide sequence: TGTGCCAGCAGCTCTTCTAGCGGATCCTACAATGAGCAGTTCTTC.

The chain combines TRBV5-5 with TRBJ1-1, with a tentative D call TRBD1 (6 bases). The V end lost 4 bases, the J end lost 1 base, and 14 bases lay between the germline ends. Germline V CDR1 and CDR2: SGHKS, YYEKEE (reference sequence). The CDR3 sequence is 15 residues long. In nucleotides, the CDR3 is TGTGCCAGCAGCCCCGGCGGCAGGGGGAACACTGAAGCTTTCTTT. Its translation is CASSPGGRGNTEAFF.

The rearrangement uses TRBV7-9 and TRBJ1-1; no reliable D call. With 5 bases removed from V and 8 bases from J, the gap between germline ends came to 12 bases. CDR1 and CDR2 (germline): SEHNR, FQNEAQ (reference sequence). This CDR3 is 12 amino acids long. Here the CDR3 reads CASSPPGLEAFF. CDR3 nucleotide sequence: TGTGCCAGCAGCCCGCCGGGTCTAGAAGCTTTCTTT.

This clone was recorded a few times. The V and J genes are TRBV19 and TRBJ1-2, with a tentative D call TRBD1 (5 bases). Per germline, CDR1 LNHDA and CDR2 SQIVND (reference sequence). Trimming left V 8 bases short and J 4 bases short, with 17 bases between. The CDR3 consists of 14 residues. This CDR3 is CASSSGFVGYGYTF. CDR3 DNA sequence: TGTGCCAGTTCCTCAGGGTTTGTCGGCTATGGCTACACCTTC.

The V call is TRBV7-2, the J call TRBJ2-5; D is perhaps TRBD1 (5 bases). V gave up 0 bases and J gave up 7 bases, with 15 bases separating them. Germline CDR1 reads SGHTA; CDR2 reads FQGNSA. This CDR3 is built from 15 residues. The CDR3 region has the DNA TGTGCCAGCAGCTTAGCGGGGCCCCAAAGGGGGACCCAGTACTTC. Protein: CASSLAGPQRGTQYF.

This clone was counted a few times. J is TRBJ2-5 and V is TRBV10-1, with D tentatively TRBD2 (5 bases). The CDR3 spans 13 residues. Germline V gene data show CDR1 as WNHNN and CDR2 as SYGVQD (reference sequence). With 7 bases removed from V and 7 bases from J, the gap between germline ends came to 16 bases. CDR3 loop: CASIVAGLGTQYF. CDR3 sequence (DNA): TGCGCCAGCATAGTGGCGGGTTTAGGGACCCAGTACTTC.

J is TRBJ2-3 and V is TRBV28; D is perhaps TRBD2 (7 bases). Trimming removed 4 bases at V and 5 bases at J, with 16 bases between. The CDR3 has 15 amino acids. Germline CDR1 is MDHEN and CDR2 is SYDVKM. The CDR3 DNA is TGTGCCAGCAGTTCCGTTGGGGGGGCCGGAGATACGCAGTATTTT. Translated, it gives CASSSVGGAGDTQYF.

The chain has TRBV7-6 and TRBJ1-1, with D perhaps TRBD1 (6 bases). CDR1 is SGHVS, CDR2 FNYEAQ, per germline. This CDR3 has 16 amino acids. Deletions cut 3 bases from V and 4 bases from J, with 18 bases between. As DNA, the CDR3 is TGTGCCAGCAGCTTTGGGGACACACAGGGTTTCACTGAAGCTTTCTTT. Protein: CASSFGDTQGFTEAFF.

The chain has TRBV11-3 and TRBJ1-1; unclear D gene. Trimming pared 8 bases from V and 1 base from J, leaving 8 bases between. The CDR3 length is 12 residues. CDR1 and CDR2 from the germline V gene are SGHNT and YENEEA. CDR3 amino acids: CASRESNTEAFF. The DNA for the CDR3 is TGTGCCAGCCGGGAGTCGAACACTGAAGCTTTCTTT. Full variable domain (missing parts from reference TRBV11-3 and TRBJ1-1): EAGVVQSPRYKIIEKKQPVAFWCNPISGHNTLYWYLQNLGQGPELLIRYENEEAVDDSQLPKDRFSAERLKGVDSTLKIQPAELGDSAVYLCASRESNTEAFFGQGTRLTVV.

This clone was picked up a small number of times. The rearrangement links TRBV6-5 to TRBJ1-3, with 7 bases identical to TRBD1. J gave up 1 base and V 6 bases, and 6 bases lay outside the gene matches. The CDR3 extends over 15 amino acids. Germline CDR1 reads MNHEY; CDR2 reads SVGAGI. The CDR3 DNA reads as TGTGCCAGCAGCCGACAGGGAACGTCTGGAAACACCATATATTTT. This sequence encodes CASSRQGTSGNTIYF.

V usage is TRBV6-1 and J usage is TRBJ1-5, with 7 bases aligning to TRBD1. The CDR3 consists of 15 residues. With 0 bases clipped from V and 6 bases from J, the junction kept 5 bases outside the gene matches. In germline, CDR1 is MNHNS, CDR2 SASEGT. The CDR3 DNA is TGTGCCAGCAGTGAAGCGACGGGACAGATTCAGCCCCAGCATTTT. Translating it yields CASSEATGQIQPQHF.

The chain links TRBV29-1 to TRBJ1-4, with a tentative D call TRBD1 (6 bases). The CDR3 is made up of 14 amino acids. Germline CDR1 SQVTM, CDR2 ANQGSEA. The V end lost 6 bases, the J end lost 7 bases, and 18 bases lay between the germline ends. CDR3 loop: CSVSPGGESEKLFF. The CDR3 bases are TGCAGCGTCTCGCCTGGGGGCGAGTCTGAAAAACTGTTTTTT.

The J gene is TRBJ2-3, the V gene TRBV2, with 8 bases matching TRBD2. The CDR3 contains 15 residues. Germline V gene lookup returns CDR1 SNHLY and CDR2 FYNNEI. The V segment lost 2 bases and the J segment 6 bases; nucleotides outside the gene matches: 7. The CDR3 loop is CASSERVSGGDTQYF. The CDR3 DNA reads as TGTGCCAGCAGTGAAAGGGTGTCGGGGGGGGATACGCAGTATTTT. Based on the CDR3 plus reference TRBV2 and TRBJ2-3, the full variable domain is EPEVTQTPSHQVTQMGQEVILRCVPISNHLYFYWYRQILGQKVEFLVSFYNNEISEKSEIFDDQFSVERPDGSNFTLKIRSTKLEDSAMYFCASSERVSGGDTQYFGPGTRLTVL.

To note about this clone: Germline and junction disagree at one end, which may indicate a read error. The chain carries TRBV25-1 and TRBJ1-1, with TRBD1 identical over 7 bases. The CDR3 consists of 11 residues. Germline CDR1 is MGHDK and CDR2 is SYGVNS. The CDR3 sequence: CASSGRQGPAF. In DNA, the CDR3 is TGTGCCAGCAGTGGTCGACAGGGACCTGCCTTT.